These T cell receptor beta chains were read from a single sample in a study of blood T cell repertoires in COVID-19. The protocol was immunoSEQ multiplex PCR, while the TCRdb copy is restricted to in-frame clones and leaves out a portion. The table lists tens of thousands of clones, more than 70% of them singletons. Specimen: peripheral blood. These receptors were collected from a man aged 65-85 years with active COVID-19. CDR3s include the opening cysteine and the closing phenylalanine or tryptophan. A D gene is named only where the DNA matches it firmly. Not every row has a clone size; where given, it reads once, few, many or a size class.

clone size	J gene	D gene	V gene	CDR3 DNA	CDR3 protein
-	TRBJ1-2	-	TRBV7-2	TGTGCCAGCAGCTCTACAGCTAACTATGGCTACACCTTC	CASSSTANYGYTF
-	TRBJ2-1	-	TRBV12-3/TRBV12-4	TGTGCCAGCATTAGGACAGAAAGGAATGAGCAGTTCTTC	CASIRTERNEQFF
-	TRBJ2-3	TRBD2	TRBV7-3	TGTGCCAGCAGCTCAGCGGGGCCTCGGGGGGATACGCAGTATTTT	CASSSAGPRGDTQYF
-	TRBJ2-5	-	TRBV7-2	TGTGCCAGCAGCCTGTCCCGGGGCCCTCAAGGGGGGACCCAGTACTTC	CASSLSRGPQGGTQYF
-	TRBJ1-1	-	TRBV6-5	TGTGCCAGCAGTTACTCTCTCGACACTGAAGCTTTCTTT	CASSYSLDTEAFF
-	TRBJ1-2	-	TRBV24-1	TGTGCCACCAGTGACGGCTATGGCTACACCTTC	CATSDGYGYTF
-	TRBJ1-6	TRBD1	TRBV5-1	TGCGCCAGCAGCTTGACAGGGGGGCATTCACCCCTCCACTTT	CASSLTGGHSPLHF
-	TRBJ1-1	-	TRBV19	TGTGCCAGTAGTATCGGGATCAACACTGAAGCTTTCTTT	CASSIGINTEAFF
-	TRBJ2-5	-	TRBV6-6	TGTGCCAGCAATGGGGGGAAGGGGGGGAAGACCCAGTACTTC	CASNGGKGGKTQYF
-	TRBJ2-3	-	TRBV5-4	TGTGCCAGCAGCAGGAGGGGCACAGATACGCAGTATTTT	CASSRRGTDTQYF
-	TRBJ2-7	-	TRBV4-3	TGCGCCAGCAGCCAAGGGGAGGGGGCCTACGAGCAGTACTTC	CASSQGEGAYEQYF
-	TRBJ2-7	-	TRBV4-3	TGCGCCAGCAGCCAAGACCACAGGGATTCCTACGAGCAGTACTTC	CASSQDHRDSYEQYF
-	TRBJ2-3	-	TRBV5-8	TGTGCCAGCCTCAGGGCGGGCACAGATACGCAGTATTTT	CASLRAGTDTQYF
-	TRBJ2-7	-	TRBV6-5	TGTGCCAGCAGACGAGGGTTCGAGCAGTACTTC	CASRRGFEQYF
-	TRBJ1-6	-	TRBV4-1	TGCGCCAGACCAGGGACAAGAAATTCACCCCTCCACTTT	CARPGTRNSPLHF
-	TRBJ1-1	-	TRBV5-4	TGTGCCAGCAGCTCCGGGGGGGGGCGAAACACTGAAGCTTTCTTT	CASSSGGGRNTEAFF
-	TRBJ1-1	-	TRBV10-3	TGTGCCATCGGAGTGTACACTGAAGCTTTCTTT	CAIGVYTEAFF
-	TRBJ2-6	TRBD1	TRBV27	TGTGCCAGCAGTTTATTAGCAGGGGGCGCAACTGGGGCCAACGTCCTGACTTTC	CASSLLAGGATGANVLTF
-	TRBJ1-5	-	TRBV18	TGTGCCAGCTCCCCCACAAACAATCAGCCCCAGCATTTT	CASSPTNNQPQHF
-	TRBJ1-1	TRBD1	TRBV20-1	TGCAGTGCTAGTAACAGGGGGGGGAACACTGAAGCTTTCTTT	CSASNRGGNTEAFF
-	TRBJ2-1	TRBD2	TRBV7-3	TGTGCCAGCAGCTCTAGCGGGGGGCCGCAGTTCTTC	CASSSSGGPQFF
-	TRBJ2-7	-	TRBV12-3/TRBV12-4	TGTGCCAGCAGTCCCCACCCGGTCCCAGAGCAGTACTTC	CASSPHPVPEQYF
-	TRBJ2-5	TRBD1	TRBV4-1	TGCGCCAGCAGCCAGAAGACAGGGCAACTAGAGACCCAGTACTTC	CASSQKTGQLETQYF
-	TRBJ2-5	TRBD1	TRBV15	TGTGCCACCAGCAGACCCGACAGGGAAGAGACCCAGTACTTC	CATSRPDREETQYF
-	TRBJ1-2	-	TRBV5-4	TGTGCCAGCAGCTCGGGACTTAACCCCTATGGCTACACCTTC	CASSSGLNPYGYTF
-	TRBJ2-1	-	TRBV7-2	TGTGCCAGCAGCCCAAACACTAGAGCCGGAGCGCAGTTCTTC	CASSPNTRAGAQFF
-	TRBJ1-2	TRBD1	TRBV5-5	TGTGCCAGCAGCTCCCCCAGGGGGGATGGGTATGGCTACACCTTC	CASSSPRGDGYGYTF
once	TRBJ1-3	-	TRBV15	TGTGCCACCAGCAGAGATCACAGAGAGTCTGGAAACACCATATATTTT	CATSRDHRESGNTIYF
-	TRBJ2-5	-	TRBV18	TGTGCCAGCTCACCACGCTCTGGGGGGGAGACCCAGTACTTC	CASSPRSGGETQYF
-	TRBJ2-1	TRBD2	TRBV5-4	TGTGCCAGCAGCTTGAGGTCTAGCGGGGCCTCCTACAATGAGCAGTTCTTC	CASSLRSSGASYNEQFF
-	TRBJ2-3	-	TRBV19	TGTGCCAGTAGTATGTATGGCGGGCCAGATACGCAGTATTTT	CASSMYGGPDTQYF